This T cell receptor beta chain was identified during a study of T cell repertoires in cytomegalovirus infection. Broader study findings: It was HLA-C-restricted CMV-specific TCR beta clonotypes that dominated the response ex vivo. Totalled public TCR beta family frequency picked out people who carried CMV plus the relevant HLA.

Many counts were recorded for this clonotype. Its target is unknown. In TCRdb, the reads were re-called with MiXCR into one record per CDR3 protein. In the table there are approximately 730,000 distinct CDR3 sequences, roughly 36% of which are singletons. The CDR3 loop spans 14 amino acids. Germline V gene sequence: CDR1 SGHTA, CDR2 FQGNSA. Germline trimming cut 4 bases from V and 7 bases from J; bases unmatched to any gene: 6. The sequences come from cultured PBMCs, collected from culture after CMV antigen stimulation. This sequence originates from a human donor in good health (CMV status not recorded). Some clones in this sample may be carry-over from other donors' samples. The chain joins TRBV7-2 to TRBJ2-1; 8 bases are a match to TRBD2. This CDR3 is CASSWRGAGNEQFF. The CDR3 DNA reads TGTGCCAGCAGCTGGCGGGGGGCAGGAAATGAGCAGTTCTTC.